These 27 T cell receptor beta chains were sequenced from one sample in a study of T cell repertoires in cytomegalovirus infection (dated by TCRdb to between 2018 and 2021). Sequencing used an Illumina HiSeq 1500. TCRdb itself trimmed the public reads at Q25 with fastp, ran MiXCR and retained productive beta chains. Rows with a matching CDR3 protein are joined into one entry that keeps the most common DNA and genes. The table for this sample lists a few hundred thousand distinct CDR3 sequences; approximately 15% of them were counted only once. About 8.7% of the sample goes to the ten largest clones. Sequenced input: PBMCs. These receptors all stem from a human donor in good health (CMV status not recorded). Some clones in this sample may be carry-over from other donors' samples.

This clonotype occurred many times. The chain recombines TRBV7-2 with TRBJ1-1; D unclear. Trimming took 4 bases from V and 2 from J, leaving 11 bases between them. Germline CDR1 SGHTA, CDR2 FQGNSA. This CDR3 spans 14 amino acids. CDR3 in DNA: TGTGCCAGCAGCTCCGGACCTTCAAACACTGAAGCTTTCTTT. Its protein is CASSSGPSNTEAFF. Filled out from reference TRBV7-2 and TRBJ1-1, the complete variable domain reads GAGVSQSPSNKVTEKGKDVELRCDPISGHTALYWYRQSLGQGLEFLIYFQGNSAPDKSGLPSDRFSAERTGGSVSTLTIQRTQQEDSAVYLCASSSGPSNTEAFFGQGTRLTVV.

This clonotype was picked up many times. V gene TRBV7-2 combines with J gene TRBJ2-1, with 10 positions matching TRBD2. V trimming: 3 bases; J trimming: 2 bases; junction bases outside the gene matches: 4. The CDR3 contains 16 residues. Germline V lookup: CDR1 SGHTA, CDR2 FQGNSA. CDR3 bases: TGTGCCAGCAGCTTTGGGCTAGCGGGGGCCTACAATGAGCAGTTCTTC. Its translation is CASSFGLAGAYNEQFF. Full variable domain (remainder filled in from reference TRBV7-2 and TRBJ2-1): GAGVSQSPSNKVTEKGKDVELRCDPISGHTALYWYRQSLGQGLEFLIYFQGNSAPDKSGLPSDRFSAERTGGSVSTLTIQRTQQEDSAVYLCASSFGLAGAYNEQFFGPGTRLTVL.

This clonotype has ten or more counts. The chain combines TRBV10-3 with TRBJ2-6; 8 nucleotides line up with TRBD1. Per germline, CDR1 ENHRY and CDR2 SYGVKD. J gave up 0 bases and V 4 bases, and 5 bases lay outside the gene matches. The CDR3 covers 17 residues. The CDR3 region has the DNA TGTGCCATCAGTGGGGGACAGGCCAGCTCTGGGGCCAACGTCCTGACTTTC. Amino acids: CAISGGQASSGANVLTF.

This clonotype was seen many times. The chain combines TRBV12-3 or TRBV12-4 with TRBJ1-2, with 10 nucleotides matching TRBD1. CDR3 length: 14 residues. V lost 7 bases to trimming and J lost 3 bases; unmatched junction nucleotides: 5. In DNA, the CDR3 is TGTGCCAGCATACGTGGGACAGGGGACTATGGCTACACCTTC. Translation gives CASIRGTGDYGYTF.

The V gene is TRBV27, the J gene TRBJ2-1, with D possibly matching TRBD1 (5 bases). In germline, CDR1 is MNHEY, CDR2 SMNVEV (reference sequence). V was cut by 10 bases and J by 0 bases, with 10 bases left in between. CDR3 size: 13 residues. The DNA for the CDR3 is TGTGCCACCCAGGGAAGCTCCTACAATGAGCAGTTCTTC. This translates into CATQGSSYNEQFF.

This clonotype has just a few counts. The V call is TRBV20-1, the J call TRBJ1-5; unclear D gene. The V and J ends lost 6 bases and 4 bases respectively, with 16 bases between them. The CDR3 totals 14 residues. CDR1 and CDR2 from the germline V gene are DFQATT and SNEGSKA (reference sequence). The CDR3 sequence: CSAASRRYNQPQHF. Written as DNA, the CDR3 is TGCAGTGCGGCTTCACGGAGATATAATCAGCCCCAGCATTTT.

This clonotype was detected a few times. The chain couples TRBV6-1 to TRBJ2-6; 9 bases match TRBD1. CDR3 length: 17 amino acids. Germline values: CDR1 MNHNS, CDR2 SASEGT. Germline trimming cut 5 bases from V and 3 bases from J; bases unmatched to any gene: 8. The CDR3 coding sequence is TGTGCCAGCAGTCCCCCCGGGACAGGGCTTGGGGCCAACGTCCTGACTTTC. Protein product: CASSPPGTGLGANVLTF.

The V call is TRBV29-1, the J call TRBJ1-5; no definite D call. V lost 6 bases and J 7 bases, leaving 16 bases between the germline ends. This CDR3 contains 13 residues. Per germline, CDR1 SQVTM and CDR2 ANQGSEA. CDR3 nucleotide sequence: TGCAGCGTGGCAAAGGGCTCGGCCCAGCCCCAGCATTTT. Its translation is CSVAKGSAQPQHF. The full variable domain, in which reference TRBV29-1 and TRBJ1-5 provide the parts outside the CDR3, is SAVISQKPSRDICQRGTSLTIQCQVDSQVTMMFWYRQQPGQSLTLIATANQGSEATYESGFVIDKFPISRPNLTFSTLTVSNMSPEDSSIYLCSVAKGSAQPQHFGDGTRLSIL.

This clonotype was observed a few times. This chain links TRBV4-2 with TRBJ2-7, with TRBD2 identical over 7 bases. The CDR3 has 16 amino acids. Looked up from germline, CDR1 is LGHNA and CDR2 is YNFKEQ. The V and J ends lost 4 bases and 4 bases, in that order; junction bases with no gene match: 13. The CDR3 reads CASSLVGGGEIYEQYF. The DNA for the CDR3 is TGTGCCAGCAGCCTCGTTGGGGGGGGGGAGATTTACGAGCAGTACTTC.

This chain connects TRBV7-9 to TRBJ1-2; 8 bases align to TRBD1. V shed 3 bases, J shed 2 bases, and the junction held 2 bases outside the gene matches. The CDR3 length is 14 residues. Germline V lookup: CDR1 SEHNR, CDR2 FQNEAQ (reference sequence). The CDR3 reads CASSFRQGNYGYTF. CDR3 DNA sequence: TGTGCCAGCAGCTTCCGACAGGGGAACTATGGCTACACCTTC.

This clonotype was recorded many times. The rearrangement joins TRBV7-8 to TRBJ2-1; 9 bases align to TRBD2. Germline CDR1 reads SGHVS; CDR2 reads FQNEAQ. CDR3 length: 16 residues. Losses at the gene ends were 3 bases for V and 8 bases for J; bases not matched to a gene: 11. CDR3 sequence reads: CASSFTLASGTDEQFF. CDR3 nucleotides: TGTGCCAGCAGCTTTACCCTGGCTAGCGGGACGGATGAGCAGTTCTTC.

The genes are TRBV9 and TRBJ1-1, with D hard to call. Germline values: CDR1 SGDLS, CDR2 YYNGEE. V was trimmed by 3 bases and J by 2 bases, leaving 8 bases between them. This CDR3 has 13 residues. The CDR3 loop is CASSGISNTEAFF. For the CDR3, the DNA is TGTGCCAGCAGCGGGATCTCTAACACTGAAGCTTTCTTT.

This clonotype was seen ten or more times. V gene TRBV20-1 combines with J gene TRBJ1-1; maybe TRBD1 (5 bases). CDR3 size: 14 residues. CDR1 DFQATT and CDR2 SNEGSKA come from the germline V gene (reference sequence). The V end lost 0 bases, the J end lost 3 bases, and 11 bases lay between the germline ends. The CDR3 coding sequence is TGCAGTGCTAGAGATGGGGAAGGGGACACTGAAGCTTTCTTT. Translating it yields CSARDGEGDTEAFF.

The rearrangement joins TRBV3-1 to TRBJ2-3; TRBD2 might be the D (5 bases). The CDR3 spans 17 residues. V was trimmed by 0 bases and J by 4 bases, leaving 17 bases between them. Germline assignment: CDR1 LGHDT and CDR2 YNNKEL (reference sequence). CDR3 coding DNA: TGTGCCAGCAGCCAAGAAAGTTTCTGGGAGAGGTCAGATACGCAGTATTTT. Protein: CASSQESFWERSDTQYF.

This chain links TRBV5-1 with TRBJ1-2; D possibly corresponds to TRBD1 (6 bases). CDR1 SGHRS and CDR2 YFSETQ come from the germline V gene. Between the trimmed V and J ends, which lost 0 bases and 4 bases, there was a span of 22 bases. The CDR3 spans 18 residues. CDR3 sequence reads: CASSLVQGLPSLGYGYTF. The CDR3 DNA sequence: TGCGCCAGCAGCTTGGTCCAGGGGCTACCCTCGCTGGGCTATGGCTACACCTTC.

Comments on this clonotype: A read error is possible here, since a much larger clone lies one base away. The chain uses TRBV7-9 and TRBJ2-5; 14 nucleotides match TRBD2. The CDR3 has 15 amino acids. Germline values: CDR1 SEHNR, CDR2 FQNEAQ (reference sequence). CDR3 sequence: CSSSLGLAGEETQYF. The CDR3 DNA reads TGTTCCAGCAGCTTGGGACTAGCGGGAGAAGAGACCCAGTACTTC.

Only a few counts were recorded for this clonotype. The chain is built from TRBV20-1 and TRBJ2-1; D gene ambiguous. The CDR3 is made up of 11 amino acids. CDR1 DFQATT and CDR2 SNEGSKA come from the germline V gene (reference sequence). Trimming removed 4 bases at V and 9 bases at J, with 10 bases between. The DNA of the CDR3 is TGCAGTGCTACCGCGATGGGTGAGCAGTTCTTC. Its protein product is CSATAMGEQFF.

This clonotype appeared many times. The J gene is TRBJ2-7, the V gene TRBV7-6; tentatively, D is TRBD1 (6 bases). CDR3 length: 16 residues. V was shortened by 1 base and J by 2 bases, with 15 bases between the two germline ends. Germline V gene data show CDR1 as SGHVS and CDR2 as FNYEAQ. The CDR3 region has the DNA TGTGCCAGCAGCTTAGATCCCTTCCGGGACACCTACGAGCAGTACTTC. Translation gives CASSLDPFRDTYEQYF. Looking up the rest from reference TRBV7-6 and TRBJ2-7 gives the full variable domain: GAGVSQSPRYKVTKRGQDVALRCDPISGHVSLYWYRQALGQGPEFLTYFNYEAQQDKSGLPNDRFSAERPEGSISTLTIQRTEQRDSAMYRCASSLDPFRDTYEQYFGPGTRLTVT.

This clonotype occurred a few times. The V gene is TRBV7-3, the J gene TRBJ2-3; no reliable D call. Germline loops: CDR1 SGHTA, CDR2 FQGTGA. The V end was cut by 6 bases, the J end by 0 bases, with 13 bases between. The CDR3 has 15 amino acids. DNA for the CDR3: TGTGCCAGCAGACTTAATTCCCTTAGCACAGATACGCAGTATTTT. As protein: CASRLNSLSTDTQYF. Variable domain in full (rest from reference TRBV7-3 and TRBJ2-3): GAGVSQTPSNKVTEKGKYVELRCDPISGHTALYWYRQSLGQGPEFLIYFQGTGAADDSGLPNDRFFAVRPEGSVSTLKIQRTERGDSAVYLCASRLNSLSTDTQYFGPGTRLTVL.

About this clonotype: Mismatch with germline at one junction end may stem from a read error. The chain recombines TRBV7-9 with TRBJ2-5; 12 bases map to TRBD2. Germline V gene lookup returns CDR1 SEHNR and CDR2 FQNEAQ (reference sequence). The CDR3 has 16 amino acids. The CDR3 here is CASSIGLAGRRETQYF. CDR3 bases: TGTGCTAGCAGCATCGGACTAGCGGGGAGGAGAGAGACCCAGTACTTC.

This clonotype has only a few counts. J is TRBJ1-2 and V is TRBV4-1, with D uncertain. The length of the CDR3 is 14 residues. Trimming stripped 0 bases from V and 7 bases from J, with 12 bases between. Germline V gene data show CDR1 as MGHRA and CDR2 as YSYEKL. CDR3 DNA: TGCGCCAGCAGCCAAGATATATCGTCGGGTGGCTACACCTTC. Protein product: CASSQDISSGGYTF.

This clonotype was seen many times. The chain links TRBV28 to TRBJ1-4, with 8 bases lining up with TRBD1. The germline CDR1 and CDR2 sequences are MDHEN and SYDVKM. The CDR3 consists of 14 residues. V dropped 8 bases and J dropped 6; count of bases not matched to a gene: 8. The CDR3 DNA reads as TGTGCCAGCTCCTCCGGGACAGGTGATGAAAAACTGTTTTTT. Translating it yields CASSSGTGDEKLFF.

Ten or more counts support this clonotype. V and J are TRBV10-3 and TRBJ1-4, with no clear D. There are 14 residues in the CDR3. Germline CDR1 is ENHRY and CDR2 is SYGVKD. Trimming took 4 bases from V and 8 from J, leaving 14 bases between them. CDR3: CAISGQPTREKLFF. CDR3 coding DNA: TGTGCCATCAGTGGACAACCAACTAGGGAAAAACTGTTTTTT.

The chain is built from TRBV28 and TRBJ1-1; the D is unclear. The CDR3 is 16 residues long. Germline loops: CDR1 MDHEN, CDR2 SYDVKM. The V end lost 5 bases, the J end lost 1 base, and 17 bases lay between the germline ends. The CDR3 DNA is TGTGCCAGCAGTCTCCCTATCCTATCAGGGAACACTGAAGCTTTCTTT. This translates into CASSLPILSGNTEAFF.

This clonotype was counted a few times. The genes are TRBV7-9 and TRBJ1-1; the match to TRBD1 covers 7 bases. CDR1 SEHNR and CDR2 FQNEAQ come from the germline V gene (reference sequence). The J segment lost 5 bases and the V segment lost 3 bases, leaving 9 bases of the junction unmatched. The CDR3 is 15 residues long. The CDR3 DNA sequence: TGTGCCAGCAGCTTGGACAGGCCTTCCTCAACTGAAGCTTTCTTT. It yields the protein CASSLDRPSSTEAFF.

V gene TRBV7-9 combines with J gene TRBJ1-2; D might be TRBD1 (5 bases). Germline assignment: CDR1 SEHNR and CDR2 FQNEAQ (reference sequence). The CDR3 covers 15 residues. The V gene lost 5 bases and the J gene lost 7 bases, with 20 bases spanning the gap. The CDR3 coding sequence is TGTGCCAGCAGCCCAGCCGGGACCCATACTGGTGGCTACACCTTC. Encoded protein: CASSPAGTHTGGYTF.

This clonotype was detected a few times. This sequence joins TRBV7-8 and TRBJ1-1; no clear D. In germline, CDR1 is SGHVS, CDR2 FQNEAQ. The V gene lost 3 bases and the J gene lost 0 bases, with 20 bases spanning the gap. This CDR3 spans 18 amino acids. The CDR3 here is CASSFLRVVAGMNTEAFF. The CDR3 DNA reads TGTGCCAGCAGCTTCCTTCGGGTTGTTGCAGGAATGAACACTGAAGCTTTCTTT.